This passage covers 21 T cell receptor beta chains from one sample sequenced in a study of HIV-infected patients and healthy controls. About 480 ng RNA was reverse transcribed with alpha and beta constant-region primers. Each of the alpha and beta chains got its own library through chain-specific third strand synthesis with indices. Each CDR3 protein gets one entry after TCRdb re-called the 5' RACE reads with MiXCR. Of about 16,000 distinct CDR3 sequences in the sample, 9.4% were seen once. All unsorted peripheral T cells were captured because whole blood was used without fractionation. The material sequenced was blood. The origin of the receptors is an adult in good health.

This clonotype has a count of ten or more. The chain carries TRBV7-3 and TRBJ2-1; D possibly corresponds to TRBD1 (6 bases). V lost 4 bases and J lost 6, with 22 bases in between. CDR3 length equals 17 residues. In germline, CDR1 is SGHTA, CDR2 FQGTGA. This chain's CDR3 is CASSSDARDIGRNEQFF. DNA of the CDR3: TGTGCCAGCAGCTCGGACGCCCGGGACATTGGGCGCAATGAGCAGTTCTTC. Using reference TRBV7-3 and TRBJ2-1 for the parts outside the CDR3, the full variable domain is GAGVSQTPSNKVTEKGKYVELRCDPISGHTALYWYRQSLGQGPEFLIYFQGTGAADDSGLPNDRFFAVRPEGSVSTLKIQRTERGDSAVYLCASSSDARDIGRNEQFFGPGTRLTVL.

This clonotype was seen at least ten times. The V gene is TRBV27, the J gene TRBJ2-5; D is undetermined. V was cut by 0 bases and J by 9 bases, with 17 bases left in between. CDR1 is MNHEY and CDR2 is SMNVEV in the germline V gene (reference sequence). The CDR3 runs to 15 residues. CDR3 sequence (DNA): TGTGCCAGCAGTTTATCGTCCTTACCCGTTTGGGCCCAGTACTTC. Translating gives CASSLSSLPVWAQYF.

This clonotype was counted at least ten times. This chain joins TRBV4-3 and TRBJ2-1, with D maybe TRBD2 (5 bases). V lost 1 base and J lost 8, with 18 bases in between. The CDR3 sequence is 16 residues long. Germline values: CDR1 LGHNA, CDR2 YSLEER. In DNA form, the CDR3 reads TGCGCCAGCAGCCAAGGTTCTGGTCTAGCAACCTATGAGCAGTTCTTC. It is translated as CASSQGSGLATYEQFF.

This clonotype was recorded many times. CDR3 coding DNA: TGTGCCAGCAGCTTAGCTTTGGACAGGGGTTACGAGCAGTACTTC. Translating gives CASSLALDRGYEQYF. The chain recombines TRBV7-9 with TRBJ2-7; 9 bases match TRBD1. This CDR3 is 15 amino acids long. Looked up from germline, CDR1 is SEHNR and CDR2 is FQNEAQ (reference sequence). The trim removed 0 bases at V and 4 bases at J, leaving 4 bases unmatched. Full variable domain (outside the CDR3, taken from reference TRBV7-9 and TRBJ2-7): DTGVSQNPRHKITKRGQNVTFRCDPISEHNRLYWYRQTLGQGPEFLTYFQNEAQLEKSRLLSDRFSAERPKGSFSTLEIQRTEQGDSAMYLCASSLALDRGYEQYFGPGTRLTVT.

Relative to its sample, this clonotype is medium-sized (0.01 to 0.1%). The chain combines TRBV18 with TRBJ2-3; tentative D call: TRBD1 (5 bases). CDR1 is KGHSH and CDR2 is LQKENI in the germline V gene. V gave up 8 bases and J gave up 0 bases, with 9 bases separating them. The CDR3 has 13 residues. The CDR3 sequence is CASRQTSTDTQYF. The CDR3 DNA sequence: TGTGCCAGCCGACAGACTAGCACAGATACGCAGTATTTT.

This clonotype was picked up many times. The chain carries TRBV11-2 and TRBJ2-3; D might be TRBD2 (6 bases). V gave up 2 bases and J gave up 0 bases, with 18 bases separating them. Germline values: CDR1 SGHAT, CDR2 FQNNGV. This CDR3 region has 18 residues. The CDR3 bases are TGTGCCAGCAGCTTAACCGGGAGTGGAGGGCTCAGCACAGATACGCAGTATTTT. It is translated as CASSLTGSGGLSTDTQYF.

In this sample, this clonotype turned up many times. The V and J genes are TRBV6-2 or TRBV6-3 and TRBJ2-1; 15 bases match TRBD2. This CDR3 has 20 amino acids. The V segment lost 5 bases and the J segment 3 bases; nucleotides outside the gene matches: 14. The germline gives CDR1 MNHEY, CDR2 SVGEGT. CDR3 loop: CASSSLRGGLAGGFYNEQFF. CDR3 DNA sequence: TGTGCCAGCAGTAGCCTCAGAGGGGGACTAGCGGGAGGATTCTACAATGAGCAGTTCTTC.

This clonotype was seen ten or more times. The chain uses TRBV5-1 and TRBJ2-6; D remains ambiguous. Per germline, CDR1 SGHRS and CDR2 YFSETQ. Trimming took 4 bases from V and 0 from J, leaving 17 bases between them. The CDR3 totals 18 residues. The CDR3 reads CASSRDPLNSSGANVLTF. CDR3 nucleotides: TGCGCCAGCAGCCGCGATCCTCTTAATTCCTCTGGGGCCAACGTCCTGACTTTC.

This clonotype was seen repeatedly, ten times or more. The chain links TRBV7-6 to TRBJ2-1; 12 bases are a match to TRBD2. This CDR3 contains 15 residues. Germline V gene lookup returns CDR1 SGHVS and CDR2 FNYEAQ. V was pared by 4 bases and J by 8 bases, with 6 bases of the junction left unmatched. The CDR3 nucleotides read TGTGCCAGCAGCTCAGAGACTAGCGGGAGTCATGAGCAGTTCTTC. Residues: CASSSETSGSHEQFF.

The chain has TRBV12-3 or TRBV12-4 and TRBJ1-6; D unresolved. The CDR3 is 12 residues long. Trimming took off 7 bases at V and 18 bases at J, with 19 bases between the two ends. The CDR3 sequence is CASIADGPHPHF. The CDR3 DNA reads TGTGCCAGCATAGCGGACGGTCCCCACCCCCACTTT.

This clonotype was picked up many times. The V call is TRBV13, the J call TRBJ2-7; D is unresolved. CDR3 size: 11 residues. From germline, CDR1 is PRHDT and CDR2 FYEKMQ (reference sequence). Deletions cut 4 bases from V and 6 bases from J, with 7 bases between. The CDR3, as DNA: TGTGCCAGCAGCTCCCCCCCCGAGCAGTACTTC. Protein: CASSSPPEQYF. The complete variable domain, with remaining parts taken from reference TRBV13 and TRBJ2-7, reads AAGVIQSPRHLIKEKRETATLKCYPIPRHDTVYWYQQGPGQDPQFLISFYEKMQSDKGSIPDRFSAQQFSDYHSELNMSSLELGDSALYFCASSSPPEQYFGPGTRLTVT.

In this sample, this clonotype turned up a few times. The CDR3 reads CASSTEPTGTGIQPQHF. The CDR3 DNA follows: TGTGCCAGTAGTACAGAACCGACCGGGACAGGGATTCAGCCCCAGCATTTT. The chain couples TRBV19 to TRBJ1-5; TRBD1 aligns across 9 bases. There are 17 residues in the CDR3. CDR1 is LNHDA and CDR2 is SQIVND in the germline V gene (reference sequence). V shed 4 bases, J shed 6 bases, and the junction held 13 bases outside the gene matches.

This clonotype has only a few counts. V gene TRBV29-1 combines with J gene TRBJ1-5; D is uncertain. V lost 4 bases and J 4 bases, leaving 8 bases between the germline ends. The CDR3 contains 12 residues. Germline assignment: CDR1 SQVTM and CDR2 ANQGSEA. CDR3 nucleotide sequence: TGCAGCGTTGTTACAGCTAATCAGCCCCAGCATTTT. Translation gives CSVVTANQPQHF.

The gene calls are TRBV28 and TRBJ2-1; 8 bases line up with TRBD1. Germline V lookup: CDR1 MDHEN, CDR2 SYDVKM. This CDR3 has 16 amino acids. After removal of 6 bases from V and 0 bases from J, the junction contained 7 bases not matched to a gene. Written as DNA, the CDR3 is TGTGCCAGCAGCCCCGGAACAGGGGGCTCCTACAATGAGCAGTTCTTC. Its translation: CASSPGTGGSYNEQFF.

This clonotype was seen ten or more times. V and J are TRBV7-2 and TRBJ2-7, with D maybe TRBD2 (5 bases). Germline CDR1 is SGHTA and CDR2 is FQGNSA. CDR3 size: 18 residues. The V gene lost 3 bases and the J gene lost 0 bases, with 21 bases spanning the gap. The CDR3 protein is CASSFRSPAASNSYEQYF. In DNA form, the CDR3 reads TGTGCCAGCAGCTTTAGGTCGCCAGCGGCAAGCAACTCCTACGAGCAGTACTTC.

This clonotype showed up many times. V gene TRBV7-3 combines with J gene TRBJ2-1, with TRBD1 as a possible D gene (6 bases). V was cut by 2 bases and J by 4 bases, with 9 bases left in between. This CDR3 region has 14 residues. Germline CDR1 and CDR2: SGHTA and FQGTGA. CDR3 sequence reads: CASSLGGLYNEQFF. The CDR3, as DNA: TGTGCCAGCAGCTTAGGGGGCCTATACAATGAGCAGTTCTTC.

This clonotype was seen ten or more times. V is TRBV5-5 and J is TRBJ1-1, with D possibly being TRBD1 (6 bases). Germline-derived CDR1 and CDR2 are SGHKS and YYEKEE (reference sequence). The CDR3 has 16 residues. The V gene lost 3 bases and the J gene lost 3 bases, with 18 bases spanning the gap. CDR3 sequence reads: CASSSHIWGADTEAFF. In nucleotides, the CDR3 is TGTGCCAGCAGCTCCCACATATGGGGGGCGGACACTGAAGCTTTCTTT.

This clonotype was detected many times. This chain connects TRBV6-2 or TRBV6-3 to TRBJ2-2, with D hard to call. Trimming took 2 bases from V and 5 from J, leaving 6 bases between them. The CDR3 is 13 amino acids. CDR1 and CDR2 (germline): MNHEY, SVGEGT. CDR3 sequence (DNA): TGTGCCAGCAGTTACCCGACTACCGGGGAGCTGTTTTTT. Protein: CASSYPTTGELFF.

This chain links TRBV4-1 with TRBJ2-5; possibly TRBD2 for D (6 bases). Germline values: CDR1 MGHRA, CDR2 YSYEKL. Trimming removed 4 bases from V and 4 bases from J, with 19 bases in between. This CDR3 spans 16 amino acids. Here the CDR3 DNA reads TGCGCCAGCAGCCTTAGCTTCGGGAGTACCACAGAGACCCAGTACTTC. Amino acids: CASSLSFGSTTETQYF.

Comment on this clonotype: A read error may produce the germline difference seen at one junction end. V usage is TRBV5-1 and J usage is TRBJ2-1; D is possibly TRBD2 (5 bases). There are 15 residues in the CDR3. The germline gives CDR1 SGHRS, CDR2 YFSETQ. The CDR3 coding sequence is TGCGCCAGCAGCTTGACTAGAAGCTCCTACAATGTGCAGTTCTTC. It translates to CASSLTRSSYNVQFF.

The table lists this clonotype with a few counts. The chain recombines TRBV7-9 with TRBJ2-4; D gene uncertain. Trimming took 5 bases from V and 8 from J, leaving 7 bases between them. Per germline, CDR1 SEHNR and CDR2 FQNEAQ (reference sequence). The CDR3 totals 11 residues. This CDR3 reads CASSPSDIQYF. CDR3 bases: TGTGCCAGCAGCCCGTCGGACATTCAGTACTTC.